A single sample is the source of the 13 T cell receptor beta chains below, sequenced in a study of CD8 T cells in ankylosing spondylitis. TCRdb passed the 5' RACE reads through MiXCR, listing each CDR3 protein once. This sample yields 250,000 or so distinct CDR3 sequences, of which more than 20% are seen a single time; 0.61% belongs to the top ten. Sequencing used blood, either unsorted or a sorted T cell fraction (not recorded which). The receptors originated from a male donor with ankylosing spondylitis or in good health (not recorded which).

In this sample, this clonotype turned up many times. The chain combines TRBV28 with TRBJ1-1; D possibly corresponds to TRBD1 (6 bases). This CDR3 has 14 residues. V lost 6 bases and J 14 bases, leaving 25 bases between the germline ends. The germline gives CDR1 MDHEN, CDR2 SYDVKM. CDR3 DNA sequence: TGTGCCAGCAGCCCGACCGGGACACACCCTAAAGGCTTCTTT. Translating gives CASSPTGTHPKGFF.

This clonotype was detected many times. The gene calls are TRBV29-1 and TRBJ2-3, with D unclear. Looked up from germline, CDR1 is SQVTM and CDR2 is ANQGSEA. The CDR3 loop spans 13 amino acids. V was shortened by 3 bases and J by 1 base, with 8 bases between the two germline ends. The CDR3 DNA reads as TGCAGCGTTGAGGCGCGCGGCACAGATACGCAGTATTTT. Its translation is CSVEARGTDTQYF.

This sequence joins TRBV24-1 and TRBJ2-7; TRBD2 aligns across 8 bases. Germline V lookup: CDR1 KGHDR, CDR2 SFDVKD. The CDR3 sequence is 13 residues long. Germline trimming cut 9 bases from V and 7 bases from J; bases unmatched to any gene: 10. CDR3 in amino acids: CATSRTGGEEQYF. The CDR3 DNA reads as TGTGCCACCTCCCGGACGGGGGGGGAGGAGCAGTACTTC.

The CDR3 DNA follows: TGTGCCACCAGCAGAGATTCGCAGGGTCGGTATTTT. Its protein product is CATSRDSQGRYF. The rearrangement links TRBV15 to TRBJ2-3; maybe TRBD1 (5 bases). The CDR3 runs to 12 residues. The germline V and J ends were trimmed by 0 bases and 14 bases, with 12 bases remaining between them. Germline loops: CDR1 LNHNV, CDR2 YYDKDF (reference sequence).

This clonotype was observed a few times. The chain is built from TRBV20-1 and TRBJ1-1; 7 bases line up with TRBD1. V lost 7 bases and J lost 6; bases outside the gene matches: 11. Germline CDR1 reads DFQATT; CDR2 reads SNEGSKA (reference sequence). There are 13 residues in the CDR3. The CDR3 region has the DNA TGCAGTGAGCGACAGGGATCGGTCGCTGAAGCTTTCTTT. Its protein is CSERQGSVAEAFF.

This clonotype was recorded at least ten times. The gene calls are TRBV15 and TRBJ2-7; D may be TRBD1 or TRBD2 (5 bases each). CDR1 LNHNV and CDR2 YYDKDF come from the germline V gene (reference sequence). The germline V and J ends were trimmed by 0 bases and 5 bases, with 8 bases remaining between them. This CDR3 has 13 residues. In nucleotides, the CDR3 is TGTGCCACCAGCAGAGACCGGGGCCACGAGCAGTACTTC. This encodes CATSRDRGHEQYF. The whole variable domain, filled in from reference TRBV15 and TRBJ2-7, reads DAMVIQNPRYQVTQFGKPVTLSCSQTLNHNVMYWYQQKSSQAPKLLFHYYDKDFNNEADTPDNFQSRRPNTSFCFLDIRSPGLGDTAMYLCATSRDRGHEQYFGPGTRLTVT.

The rearrangement links TRBV20-1 to TRBJ2-1; TRBD2 aligns across 11 bases. Germline CDR1 is DFQATT and CDR2 is SNEGSKA (reference sequence). With V trimmed by 1 base and J by 9 bases, 14 bases remained unmatched. CDR3 length: 17 amino acids. Written as DNA, the CDR3 is TGCAGTGCTAGAGCCAGGCGGGTAGCGGGGGGGCTGGGTGAGCAGTTCTTC. Translating gives CSARARRVAGGLGEQFF.

This clonotype was recorded many times. In DNA form, the CDR3 reads TGTGCCAGCAGTTTAAGACAGGGCGGCACCGGGGAGCTGTTTTTT. Translating it yields CASSLRQGGTGELFF. The genes are TRBV12-3 or TRBV12-4 and TRBJ2-2; 7 nucleotides align to TRBD1. V dropped 2 bases and J dropped 4; count of bases not matched to a gene: 4. The CDR3 spans 15 residues.

The V gene is TRBV29-1, the J gene TRBJ2-1, with TRBD1 identical over 8 bases. Germline trimming cut 2 bases from V and 8 bases from J; bases unmatched to any gene: 5. CDR3 length equals 13 residues. In germline, CDR1 is SQVTM, CDR2 ANQGSEA. CDR3 DNA sequence: TGCAGCGTTGAAACCCAGGGGGCGTATGAGCAGTTCTTC. Translated, it gives CSVETQGAYEQFF.

V is TRBV20-1 and J is TRBJ2-5, with 15 bases that match TRBD2. Germline assignment: CDR1 DFQATT and CDR2 SNEGSKA (reference sequence). The V segment lost 6 bases and the J segment 3 bases; nucleotides outside the gene matches: 14. The CDR3 sequence is 18 residues long. The CDR3 sequence is CSAASLGLAGGREETQYF. In DNA form, the CDR3 reads TGCAGTGCCGCCAGCCTTGGACTAGCGGGGGGGCGGGAAGAGACCCAGTACTTC.

The sample holds a few counts of this clonotype. V is TRBV7-2 and J is TRBJ1-6, with 8 bases lining up with TRBD1. The CDR3 covers 13 residues. Per the germline V gene, CDR1 is SGHTA and CDR2 is FQGNSA. V trimming: 5 bases; J trimming: 6 bases; junction bases outside the gene matches: 0. CDR3 region: CASSQGANSPLHF. As DNA, the CDR3 is TGTGCCAGCAGCCAGGGGGCTAATTCACCCCTCCACTTT.

This clonotype turned up a few times. The gene calls are TRBV29-1 and TRBJ2-7, with 7 bases lining up with TRBD1. J was trimmed by 6 bases and V by 0 bases; bases with no gene match: 11. In germline, CDR1 is SQVTM, CDR2 ANQGSEA. The CDR3 runs 15 residues. The CDR3, as DNA: TGCAGCGTTGAAGATTCCTTCGACAGGGTAGGCGAGCAGTACTTC. Protein sequence: CSVEDSFDRVGEQYF.

The chain employs TRBV6-1 and TRBJ2-3, with TRBD1 as a possible D gene (5 bases). CDR1 and CDR2 from the germline V gene are MNHNS and SASEGT. Trimming shortened V by 4 bases and J by 7 bases, and 15 bases separated the two germline ends. CDR3 length equals 14 residues. Here the CDR3 DNA reads TGTGCCAGCAGTGTAAACCCAGGGTCATATACGCAGTATTTT. This translates into CASSVNPGSYTQYF.